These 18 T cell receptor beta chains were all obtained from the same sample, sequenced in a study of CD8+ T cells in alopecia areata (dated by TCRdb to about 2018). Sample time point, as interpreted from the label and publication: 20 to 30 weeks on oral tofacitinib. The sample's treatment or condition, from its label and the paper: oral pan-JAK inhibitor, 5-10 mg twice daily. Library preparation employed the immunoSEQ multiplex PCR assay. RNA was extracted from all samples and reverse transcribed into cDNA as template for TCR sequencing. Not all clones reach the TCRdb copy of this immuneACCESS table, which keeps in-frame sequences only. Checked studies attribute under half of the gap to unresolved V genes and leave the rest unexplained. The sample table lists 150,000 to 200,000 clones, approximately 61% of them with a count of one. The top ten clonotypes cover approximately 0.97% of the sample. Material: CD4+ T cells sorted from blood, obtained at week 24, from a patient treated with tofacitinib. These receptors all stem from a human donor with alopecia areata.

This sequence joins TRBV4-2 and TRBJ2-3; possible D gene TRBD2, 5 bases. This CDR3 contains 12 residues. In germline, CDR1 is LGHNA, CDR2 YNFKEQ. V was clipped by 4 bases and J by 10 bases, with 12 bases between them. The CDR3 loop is CASSPRTGAQYF. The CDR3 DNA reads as TGTGCCAGCAGCCCCCGGACTGGGGCGCAGTATTTT.

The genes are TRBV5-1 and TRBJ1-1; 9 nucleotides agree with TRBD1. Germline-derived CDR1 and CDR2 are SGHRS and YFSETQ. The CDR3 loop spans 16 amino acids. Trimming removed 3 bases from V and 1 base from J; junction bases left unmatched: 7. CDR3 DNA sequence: TGCGCCAGCAGCTCCACCGGGACAGGGACGAACACTGAAGCTTTCTTT. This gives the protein CASSSTGTGTNTEAFF.

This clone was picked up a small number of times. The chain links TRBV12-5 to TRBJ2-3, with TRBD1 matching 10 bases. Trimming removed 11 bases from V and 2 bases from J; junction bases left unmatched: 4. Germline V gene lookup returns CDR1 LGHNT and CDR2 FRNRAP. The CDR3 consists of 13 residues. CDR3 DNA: TGTGCTTCGGGGACAGGGGTCACAGATACGCAGTATTTT. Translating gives CASGTGVTDTQYF.

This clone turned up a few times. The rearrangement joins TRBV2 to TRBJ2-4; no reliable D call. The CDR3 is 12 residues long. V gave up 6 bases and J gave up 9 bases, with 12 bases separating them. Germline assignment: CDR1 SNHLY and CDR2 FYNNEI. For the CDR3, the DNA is TGTGCCAGCAGGGACCCGTCACGCATTCAGTACTTC. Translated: CASRDPSRIQYF.

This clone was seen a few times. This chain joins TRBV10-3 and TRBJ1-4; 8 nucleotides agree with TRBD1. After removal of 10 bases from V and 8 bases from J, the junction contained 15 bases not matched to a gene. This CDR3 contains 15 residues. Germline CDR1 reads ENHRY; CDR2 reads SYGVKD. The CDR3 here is CASSDLTGVVEKLFF. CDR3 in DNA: TGTGCCAGCAGCGACTTGACAGGGGTGGTGGAAAAACTGTTTTTT.

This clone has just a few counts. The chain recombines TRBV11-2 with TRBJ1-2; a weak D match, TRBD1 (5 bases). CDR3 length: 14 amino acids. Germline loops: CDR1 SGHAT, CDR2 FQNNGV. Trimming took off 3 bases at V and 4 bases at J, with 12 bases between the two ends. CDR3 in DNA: TGTGCCAGCAGCTTTGGGGGAATTATCTATGGCTACACCTTC. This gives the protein CASSFGGIIYGYTF.

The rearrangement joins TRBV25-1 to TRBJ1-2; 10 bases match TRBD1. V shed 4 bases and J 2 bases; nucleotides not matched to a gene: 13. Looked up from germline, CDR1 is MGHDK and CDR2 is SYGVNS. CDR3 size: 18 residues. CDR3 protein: CASSGTGTGVFGNYGYTF. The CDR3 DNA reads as TGTGCCAGCAGTGGTACCGGGACAGGGGTCTTCGGGAACTATGGCTACACCTTC.

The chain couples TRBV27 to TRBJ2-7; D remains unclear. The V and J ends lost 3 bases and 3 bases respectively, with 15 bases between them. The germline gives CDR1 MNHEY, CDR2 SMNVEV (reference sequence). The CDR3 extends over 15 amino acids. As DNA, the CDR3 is TGTGCCAGCAGTTTCCGGGCAGCCCGAATCTACGAGCAGTACTTC. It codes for CASSFRAARIYEQYF.

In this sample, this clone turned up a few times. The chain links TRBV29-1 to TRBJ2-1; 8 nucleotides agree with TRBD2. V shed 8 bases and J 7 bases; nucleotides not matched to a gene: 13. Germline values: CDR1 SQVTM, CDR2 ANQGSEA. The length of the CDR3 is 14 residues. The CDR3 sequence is CSLKSLADKNEQFF. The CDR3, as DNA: TGCAGCCTGAAGTCACTAGCGGACAAGAATGAGCAGTTCTTC.

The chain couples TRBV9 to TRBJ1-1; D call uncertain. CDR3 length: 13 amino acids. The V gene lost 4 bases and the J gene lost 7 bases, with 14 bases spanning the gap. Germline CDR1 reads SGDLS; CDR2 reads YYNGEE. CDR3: CASSISDRDEAFF. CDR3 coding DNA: TGTGCCAGCAGCATCTCAGACCGGGATGAAGCTTTCTTT.

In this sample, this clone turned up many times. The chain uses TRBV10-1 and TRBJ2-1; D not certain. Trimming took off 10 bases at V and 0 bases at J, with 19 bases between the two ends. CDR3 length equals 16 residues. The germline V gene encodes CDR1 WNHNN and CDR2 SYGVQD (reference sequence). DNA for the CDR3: TGCGCCAACCCACTGGAGATGACACACTCCTACAATGAGCAGTTCTTC. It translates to CANPLEMTHSYNEQFF.

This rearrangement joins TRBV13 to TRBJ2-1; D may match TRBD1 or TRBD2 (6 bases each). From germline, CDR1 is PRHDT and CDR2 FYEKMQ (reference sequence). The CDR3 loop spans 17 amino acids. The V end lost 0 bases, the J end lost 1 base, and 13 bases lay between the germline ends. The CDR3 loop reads CASSLGSGAGSYNEQFF. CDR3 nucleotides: TGTGCCAGCAGCTTAGGCTCGGGGGCCGGGTCCTACAATGAGCAGTTCTTC.

The chain's CDR3 is CAIRGSAGPGDEQYF. The CDR3 DNA sequence: TGTGCCATCAGAGGCAGCGCGGGGCCTGGCGACGAGCAGTACTTC. The chain recombines TRBV10-3 with TRBJ2-7; TRBD2 might be the D (6 bases). V was clipped by 6 bases and J by 5 bases, with 20 bases between them. CDR3 length equals 15 residues. Germline V gene lookup returns CDR1 ENHRY and CDR2 SYGVKD.

CDR3 residues: CAWARGGFGNEQFF. The CDR3 nucleotides read TGTGCCTGGGCTAGGGGGGGGTTCGGGAATGAGCAGTTCTTC. The rearrangement joins TRBV30 to TRBJ2-1; tentatively, D is TRBD2 (7 bases). Germline lookup yields CDR1 GTSNPN and CDR2 SVGIG (reference sequence). V lost 5 bases and J 7 bases, leaving 18 bases between the germline ends. The CDR3 contains 14 residues.

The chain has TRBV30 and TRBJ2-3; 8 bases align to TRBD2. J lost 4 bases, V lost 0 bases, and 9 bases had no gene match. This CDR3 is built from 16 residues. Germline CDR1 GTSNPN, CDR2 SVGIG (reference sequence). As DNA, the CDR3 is TGTGCCTGGAGTGTACACGGGGGGGCGCCGGCAGATACGCAGTATTTT. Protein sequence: CAWSVHGGAPADTQYF.

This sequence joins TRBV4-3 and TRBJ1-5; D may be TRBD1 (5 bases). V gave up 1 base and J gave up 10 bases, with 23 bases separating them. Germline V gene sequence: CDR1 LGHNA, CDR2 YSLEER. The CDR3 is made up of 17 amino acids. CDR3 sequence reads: CASSQGRDPSKSEPQHF. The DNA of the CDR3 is TGCGCCAGCAGCCAAGGAAGGGACCCTTCGAAATCAGAACCCCAGCATTTT.

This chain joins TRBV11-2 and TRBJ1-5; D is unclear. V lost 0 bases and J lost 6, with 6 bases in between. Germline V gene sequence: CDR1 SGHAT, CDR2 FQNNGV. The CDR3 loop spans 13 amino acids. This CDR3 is CASSLDPAQPQHF. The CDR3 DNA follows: TGTGCCAGCAGCTTAGATCCTGCTCAGCCCCAGCATTTT.

CDR3: CAISRGRGEDEQYF. As DNA, the CDR3 is TGTGCCATCAGCCGAGGGAGAGGGGAGGACGAGCAGTACTTC. This rearrangement joins TRBV10-3 to TRBJ2-7; perhaps TRBD2 as D (6 bases). V was shortened by 6 bases and J by 5 bases, with 17 bases between the two germline ends. The CDR3 sequence is 14 residues long. Germline V lookup: CDR1 ENHRY, CDR2 SYGVKD.